These 22 T cell receptor beta chains share one sample of origin, sequenced in a study of blood T cell repertoires in COVID-19. Assay used: immunoSEQ multiplex PCR; TCRdb lists only in-frame clones, some missing. The top ten hold less than 15% of the sample, which has some 30,000 clones, 84% seen once. Sequencing input: peripheral blood. The receptors shown here come from a human donor in a cohort sampled during active COVID-19.

This chain links TRBV5-5 with TRBJ2-5; 9 bases are shared with TRBD2. CDR1 SGHKS and CDR2 YYEKEE come from the germline V gene (reference sequence). With V trimmed by 1 base and J by 1 base, 5 bases remained unmatched. The CDR3 extends over 16 amino acids. CDR3 region: CASSLRLADIQETQYF. As DNA, the CDR3 is TGTGCCAGCAGCTTGCGACTAGCGGACATCCAAGAGACCCAGTACTTC. The full variable domain, its missing parts supplied by reference TRBV5-5 and TRBJ2-5, is DAGVTQSPTHLIKTRGQQVTLRCSPISGHKSVSWYQQVLGQGPQFIFQYYEKEERGRGNFPDRFSARQFPNYSSELNVNALLLGDSALYLCASSLRLADIQETQYFGPGTRLLVL.

The V call is TRBV6-2 or TRBV6-3, the J call TRBJ2-5; 13 bases agree with TRBD2. Germline loops: CDR1 MNHEY, CDR2 SVGEGT. This CDR3 has 15 amino acids. The trim removed 5 bases at V and 6 bases at J, leaving 6 bases unmatched. The CDR3 DNA is TGTGCCAGCAGTACGGGACTAGCGGGGCATAAGACCCAGTACTTC. Amino acids: CASSTGLAGHKTQYF.

The chain carries TRBV7-9 and TRBJ1-1; D gene uncertain. CDR3 size: 14 residues. The V end lost 2 bases, the J end lost 3 bases, and 10 bases lay between the germline ends. The germline CDR1 and CDR2 sequences are SEHNR and FQNEAQ (reference sequence). The CDR3 DNA reads TGTGCCAGCAGCTTACTAATCGTTGACACTGAAGCTTTCTTT. As protein: CASSLLIVDTEAFF. The complete variable domain, with remaining parts taken from reference TRBV7-9 and TRBJ1-1, reads DTGVSQNPRHKITKRGQNVTFRCDPISEHNRLYWYRQTLGQGPEFLTYFQNEAQLEKSRLLSDRFSAERPKGSFSTLEIQRTEQGDSAMYLCASSLLIVDTEAFFGQGTRLTVV.

This clone came up a few times. The chain employs TRBV7-9 and TRBJ2-2, with 9 bases matching TRBD1. V was pared by 5 bases and J by 3 bases, with 4 bases of the junction left unmatched. The CDR3 is made up of 15 amino acids. The germline gives CDR1 SEHNR, CDR2 FQNEAQ (reference sequence). The CDR3 DNA sequence: TGTGCCAGCAGCCAGGGACAGGGAGACACCGGGGAGCTGTTTTTT. Translated, it gives CASSQGQGDTGELFF.

The chain has TRBV10-2 and TRBJ1-2, with D tentatively TRBD1 (5 bases). Looked up from germline, CDR1 is WSHSY and CDR2 is SAAADI. V was shortened by 11 bases and J by 2 bases, with 15 bases between the two germline ends. CDR3 length: 13 residues. CDR3 sequence (DNA): TGCGCCTCTCTCCCAGGGCCAAACTATGGCTACACCTTC. Encoded protein: CASLPGPNYGYTF.

The chain has TRBV5-1 and TRBJ2-1; TRBD2 matches at 8 bases. Losses at the gene ends were 0 bases for V and 8 bases for J; bases not matched to a gene: 13. CDR1 is SGHRS and CDR2 is YFSETQ in the germline V gene. This CDR3 is 17 amino acids long. In nucleotides, the CDR3 is TGCGCCAGCAGCTTGGGTAGTACGGGGGGGCGAGTACATGAGCAGTTCTTC. This translates into CASSLGSTGGRVHEQFF.

The chain is built from TRBV6-5 and TRBJ1-1; D is undetermined. Trimming cost V 5 bases and J 0 bases, with 13 bases left between them. This CDR3 contains 15 residues. CDR1 is MNHEY and CDR2 is SVGAGI in the germline V gene. The CDR3 region has the DNA TGTGCCAGCAGTCCCCGGACTGACATGAACACTGAAGCTTTCTTT. Encoded protein: CASSPRTDMNTEAFF.

This sequence joins TRBV11-1 and TRBJ2-5; TRBD1 matches 7 bases. The V and J ends lost 6 bases and 2 bases, in that order; junction bases with no gene match: 9. The CDR3 is made up of 15 amino acids. Germline values: CDR1 SGHAT, CDR2 FQDESV (reference sequence). Here the CDR3 DNA reads TGTGCCAGCAGTCCCCGGGACAGAATTCAAGAGACCCAGTACTTC. This translates into CASSPRDRIQETQYF.

J is TRBJ1-5 and V is TRBV6-2 or TRBV6-3, with D possibly being TRBD1 (5 bases). Germline lookup yields CDR1 MNHEY and CDR2 SVGEGT. Trimming shortened V by 0 bases and J by 4 bases, and 10 bases separated the two germline ends. The length of the CDR3 is 15 residues. CDR3 nucleotides: TGTGCCAGCAGTTACTCGACTGCAGGGAATCAGCCCCAGCATTTT. It codes for CASSYSTAGNQPQHF.

With respect to this clone: The germline gene is not matched at one end of the junction; a read error may be the cause. This rearrangement joins TRBV28 to TRBJ2-7; D call uncertain. Germline V gene data show CDR1 as MDHEN and CDR2 as SYDVKM. The CDR3 is made up of 14 amino acids. The CDR3 region is CASSLNELLTHSSF. The CDR3 DNA is TGTGCCAGCAGTTTGAACGAACTTCTAACCCACTCGTCCTTC.

The CDR3 is CSVLQGYEQYF. CDR3 in DNA: TGCAGCGTTCTCCAGGGCTACGAGCAGTACTTC. The chain carries TRBV29-1 and TRBJ2-7; D might be TRBD1 (5 bases). The CDR3 is 11 residues long. The V and J ends lost 5 bases and 3 bases respectively, with 8 bases between them. Germline V gene sequence: CDR1 SQVTM, CDR2 ANQGSEA.

The CDR3 sequence is CASSLGRGWSYEQYF. The CDR3 DNA follows: TGTGCCAGCAGCTTGGGGAGGGGTTGGTCCTACGAGCAGTACTTC. The rearrangement joins TRBV5-6 to TRBJ2-7, with D possibly being TRBD2 (6 bases). The CDR3 extends over 15 amino acids. Trimming took off 0 bases at V and 1 base at J, with 11 bases between the two ends. CDR1 is SGHDT and CDR2 is YYEEEE in the germline V gene.

The chain combines TRBV5-4 with TRBJ1-3; D perhaps matches TRBD1 (6 bases). Trimming removed 0 bases from V and 8 bases from J, with 12 bases in between. This CDR3 contains 14 residues. The germline gives CDR1 SGHNT, CDR2 YYREEE (reference sequence). The CDR3 protein is CASSLEGGGDTIYF. The CDR3 DNA follows: TGTGCCAGCAGCTTGGAAGGGGGGGGAGACACCATATATTTT.

As DNA, the CDR3 is TGCAGCGTTGAGGGCAGGCTAAGTCCAGATACGCAGTATTTT. This codes for CSVEGRLSPDTQYF. This chain links TRBV29-1 with TRBJ2-3; D ambiguous. This CDR3 spans 14 amino acids. Trimming took off 3 bases at V and 4 bases at J, with 14 bases between the two ends. CDR1 and CDR2 (germline): SQVTM, ANQGSEA.

V and J are TRBV9 and TRBJ2-7; the match to TRBD1 covers 10 bases. The germline CDR1 and CDR2 sequences are SGDLS and YYNGEE. The CDR3 is 14 amino acids. V lost 4 bases to trimming and J lost 3 bases; unmatched junction nucleotides: 4. The CDR3 is CASSPGTGVYEQYF. CDR3 coding DNA: TGTGCCAGCAGCCCCGGGACAGGGGTCTACGAGCAGTACTTC.

The chain has TRBV3-1 (or the pseudogene TRBV3-2) and TRBJ1-5, with D hard to call. Trimming stripped 1 base from V and 5 bases from J, with 6 bases between. Germline CDR1 is LGHDT and CDR2 is YNNKEL (reference sequence). The CDR3 loop spans 13 amino acids. CDR3 region: CASSQGSDQPQHF. For the CDR3, the DNA is TGTGCCAGCAGCCAAGGGAGCGATCAGCCCCAGCATTTT.

This chain joins TRBV6-1 and TRBJ2-1; D is possibly TRBD2 (6 bases). Germline V CDR1 and CDR2: MNHNS, SASEGT. The CDR3 extends over 15 amino acids. The V end lost 6 bases, the J end lost 2 bases, and 14 bases lay between the germline ends. In DNA, the CDR3 is TGTGCCAGCAGCGATACCGGGGGAGCCTACAATGAGCAGTTCTTC. It yields the protein CASSDTGGAYNEQFF.

This clone occurred once. V usage is TRBV23-1 and J usage is TRBJ1-5; a possible D gene is TRBD1 (6 bases). TRBV23-1 is identified as an open reading frame with a role that is uncertain. The germline V and J ends were trimmed by 0 bases and 6 bases, with 18 bases remaining between them. The CDR3 extends over 17 amino acids. The CDR3 is CASSQSQGDGTSQPQHF. In DNA form, the CDR3 reads TGCGCCAGCAGTCAATCTCAGGGAGACGGGACATCTCAGCCCCAGCATTTT.

The V gene is TRBV5-4, the J gene TRBJ2-5; TRBD2 aligns across 9 bases. Trimming removed 6 bases from V and 2 bases from J; junction bases left unmatched: 11. Per the germline V gene, CDR1 is SGHNT and CDR2 is YYREEE (reference sequence). CDR3 size: 16 residues. CDR3 protein: CASTPRGGGVQETQYF. The CDR3 nucleotides read TGTGCCAGCACCCCGCGCGGGGGGGGAGTACAAGAGACCCAGTACTTC.

The chain recombines TRBV2 with TRBJ1-2; 7 nucleotides line up with TRBD1. This CDR3 spans 15 amino acids. The germline gives CDR1 SNHLY, CDR2 FYNNEI. Losses at the gene ends were 6 bases for V and 4 bases for J; bases not matched to a gene: 11. This CDR3 is CASREDRTFFYGYTF. CDR3 DNA: TGTGCCAGCAGGGAGGACAGGACTTTTTTCTATGGCTACACCTTC. The full variable domain, completed using reference TRBV2 and TRBJ1-2, is EPEVTQTPSHQVTQMGQEVILRCVPISNHLYFYWYRQILGQKVEFLVSFYNNEISEKSEIFDDQFSVERPDGSNFTLKIRSTKLEDSAMYFCASREDRTFFYGYTFGSGTRLTVV.

V is TRBV28 and J is TRBJ1-2; 8 bases line up with TRBD1. The V and J ends lost 10 bases and 1 base, in that order; junction bases with no gene match: 11. The CDR3 is 15 residues long. Germline CDR1 and CDR2: MDHEN and SYDVKM. The CDR3 bases are TGTGCCACCACCCCTCAAGGACAGGGTAACTATGGCTACACCTTC. This translates into CATTPQGQGNYGYTF.

The DNA for the CDR3 is TGCGCCAGCAGCGACAAGCCTAACTATGGCTACACCTTC. It specifies CASSDKPNYGYTF. The V gene is TRBV5-1, the J gene TRBJ1-2; D not certain. There are 13 residues in the CDR3. CDR1 is SGHRS, CDR2 YFSETQ, per germline. Trimming pared 4 bases from V and 0 bases from J, leaving 7 bases between.